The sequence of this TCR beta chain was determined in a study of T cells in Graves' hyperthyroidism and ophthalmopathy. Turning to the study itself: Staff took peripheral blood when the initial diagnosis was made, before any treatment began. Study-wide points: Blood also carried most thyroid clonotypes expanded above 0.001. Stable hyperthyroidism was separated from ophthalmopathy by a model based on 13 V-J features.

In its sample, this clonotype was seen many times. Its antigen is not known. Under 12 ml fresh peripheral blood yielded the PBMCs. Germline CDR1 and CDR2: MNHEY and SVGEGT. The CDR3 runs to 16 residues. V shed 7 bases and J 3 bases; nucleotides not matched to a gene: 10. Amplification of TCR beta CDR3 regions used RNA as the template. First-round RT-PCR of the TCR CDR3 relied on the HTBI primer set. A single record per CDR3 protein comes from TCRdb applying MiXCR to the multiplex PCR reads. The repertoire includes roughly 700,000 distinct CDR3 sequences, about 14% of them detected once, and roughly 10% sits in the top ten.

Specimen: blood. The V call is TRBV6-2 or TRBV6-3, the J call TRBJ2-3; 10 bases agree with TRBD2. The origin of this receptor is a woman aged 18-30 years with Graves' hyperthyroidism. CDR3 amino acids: CASTNSASGRTDTQYF. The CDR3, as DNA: TGTGCCAGCACTAATTCGGCTAGCGGGAGAACAGATACGCAGTATTTT.